These 19 T cell receptor beta chains originate from one sample sequenced in a study of shared clonotypes between healthy human individuals. Repertoires were generated with immunoSEQ multiplex PCR, while TCRdb's copy carries only in-frame clones and drops some. The sample holds some 450,000 clones; approximately 71% are singletons and the top ten take about 12%. The sequencing sample was made of PBMCs. These TCRs come from a woman between 40 and 55 years old in good health. Some clones in this sample may be carry-over from other donors' samples.

The rearrangement uses TRBV29-1 and TRBJ2-1; the match to TRBD2 covers 9 bases. J was trimmed by 3 bases and V by 5 bases; bases with no gene match: 5. Germline V gives CDR1 SQVTM, CDR2 ANQGSEA. CDR3 size: 14 residues. The CDR3 loop is CSVRGGAFYNEQFF. In nucleotides, the CDR3 is TGCAGCGTTCGCGGGGGGGCCTTCTACAATGAGCAGTTCTTC.

A few counts support this clone. The gene calls are TRBV28 and TRBJ2-7; 8 nucleotides agree with TRBD2. CDR1 MDHEN and CDR2 SYDVKM come from the germline V gene. The CDR3 totals 16 residues. Trimming at V came to 7 bases and at J to 0 bases, leaving 11 bases not matched to a gene. The CDR3 nucleotides read TGTGCCAGCATCCCGGGGGGGAGGTGGACCTCCTACGAGCAGTACTTC. This gives the protein CASIPGGRWTSYEQYF.

V usage is TRBV7-2 and J usage is TRBJ2-2, with unresolved D. Trimming cost V 0 bases and J 5 bases, with 7 bases left between them. The CDR3 is 14 residues long. Germline CDR1 is SGHTA and CDR2 is FQGNSA. CDR3 sequence reads: CASSLAPGTGELFF. The CDR3 DNA is TGTGCCAGCAGCTTAGCCCCAGGAACCGGGGAGCTGTTTTTT.

This clone was observed once. The V gene is TRBV28, the J gene TRBJ1-1; 8 nucleotides align to TRBD1. Germline CDR1 reads MDHEN; CDR2 reads SYDVKM. The CDR3 length is 12 residues. V gave up 11 bases and J gave up 5 bases; unmatched junction bases: 7. The CDR3 loop reads CAGGRGLTEAFF. CDR3 DNA sequence: TGTGCCGGGGGCAGGGGGCTGACTGAAGCTTTCTTT.

The gene calls are TRBV18 and TRBJ2-1, with 14 bases that match TRBD2. CDR3 size: 18 residues. Germline CDR1 and CDR2: KGHSH and LQKENI. The ends lost 2 bases at V and 8 bases at J; junction bases unmatched: 11. The DNA of the CDR3 is TGTGCCAGCTCACCAAGCAGGGGACTAGCGGGAGTAGCGGATGAGCAGTTCTTC. It encodes CASSPSRGLAGVADEQFF.

This chain uses TRBV7-9 with TRBJ2-1; D might be TRBD2 (5 bases). Germline V CDR1 and CDR2: SEHNR, FQNEAQ (reference sequence). The CDR3 contains 15 residues. V lost 3 bases to trimming and J lost 3 bases, with 12 bases between them. The CDR3 DNA sequence: TGTGCCAGCAGCTTTCGGGGTATTGGCTACAATGAGCAGTTCTTC. It encodes CASSFRGIGYNEQFF.

The chain has TRBV29-1 and TRBJ2-7, with 11 bases matching TRBD1. The CDR3 runs to 15 residues. With 5 bases clipped from V and 4 bases from J, the junction kept 10 bases outside the gene matches. In germline, CDR1 is SQVTM, CDR2 ANQGSEA. CDR3 sequence: CSVSRTGGLSYEQYF. The CDR3 DNA is TGCAGCGTTTCACGGACAGGGGGCTTAAGTTACGAGCAGTACTTC.

J is TRBJ2-1 and V is TRBV7-2; 11 nucleotides match TRBD2. The CDR3 length is 16 residues. J was trimmed by 8 bases and V by 5 bases; bases with no gene match: 11. Germline lookup yields CDR1 SGHTA and CDR2 FQGNSA. CDR3 residues: CASSALIAGGPHEQFF. The CDR3 DNA reads TGTGCCAGCAGCGCACTGATAGCGGGAGGGCCCCATGAGCAGTTCTTC.

Remarks on this clone: Other DNA sequences in the sample encode the same CDR3. The gene calls are TRBV30 and TRBJ1-2; no firm D call. Germline V gives CDR1 GTSNPN, CDR2 SVGIG (reference sequence). The V end was cut by 0 bases, the J end by 4 bases, with 6 bases between. CDR3 length: 12 residues. This CDR3 is CAWSVGPYGYTF. CDR3 nucleotides: TGTGCCTGGAGTGTAGGTCCCTATGGCTACACCTTC.

This clone came up once. The chain recombines TRBV2 with TRBJ2-3; 8 bases align to TRBD2. The CDR3 is made up of 12 amino acids. Trimming took 8 bases from V and 5 from J; bases not matched to a gene: 3. CDR1 and CDR2 (germline): SNHLY, FYNNEI. The CDR3 spells CASGTSGDTQYF. Here the CDR3 DNA reads TGTGCCAGCGGAACTAGCGGAGATACGCAGTATTTT.

V and J are TRBV11-2 and TRBJ2-2; possibly TRBD2 for D (5 bases). V dropped 5 bases and J dropped 0 bases, with 16 bases sitting between them. Germline V gene data show CDR1 as SGHAT and CDR2 as FQNNGV. The CDR3 is 17 residues long. The CDR3 sequence: CASSLSAGNANTGELFF. The CDR3 nucleotides read TGTGCCAGCAGCCTCTCGGCGGGTAACGCGAACACCGGGGAGCTGTTTTTT.

The chain has TRBV19 and TRBJ2-2; 8 positions match TRBD1. CDR1 and CDR2 from the germline V gene are LNHDA and SQIVND (reference sequence). The junction had 15 bases not matched to a gene; V was cut back by 5 bases and J by 7 bases. This CDR3 is built from 17 residues. This CDR3 reads CASSPHRGEWRNGELFF. Written as DNA, the CDR3 is TGTGCCAGTAGTCCGCACAGGGGGGAATGGAGGAACGGGGAGCTGTTTTTT.

CDR3: CASSSGVAGATGELFF. The CDR3 coding sequence is TGTGCCAGCAGCTCGGGGGTAGCGGGAGCCACCGGGGAGCTGTTTTTT. This chain links TRBV7-6 with TRBJ2-2; 9 bases line up with TRBD2. The CDR3 totals 16 residues. Germline trimming cut 4 bases from V and 4 bases from J; bases unmatched to any gene: 7. The germline V gene encodes CDR1 SGHVS and CDR2 FNYEAQ.

This clone was counted between two and nine times. The chain is built from TRBV30 and TRBJ2-3; D gene uncertain. The V and J ends lost 5 bases and 2 bases respectively, with 5 bases between them. This CDR3 spans 11 amino acids. Germline CDR1 reads GTSNPN; CDR2 reads SVGIG (reference sequence). The CDR3 here is CAWVDTDTQYF. The CDR3 nucleotides are TGTGCCTGGGTCGACACAGATACGCAGTATTTT.

The chain links TRBV15 to TRBJ1-2; D is unresolved. Trimming left V 0 bases short and J 2 bases short, with 10 bases between. In germline, CDR1 is LNHNV, CDR2 YYDKDF (reference sequence). The CDR3 contains 15 residues. The CDR3 bases are TGTGCCACCAGCAGAGACATAACAGACAACTATGGCTACACCTTC. It encodes CATSRDITDNYGYTF.

This chain uses TRBV29-1 with TRBJ2-7, with TRBD2 matching 10 bases. Germline-derived CDR1 and CDR2 are SQVTM and ANQGSEA. This CDR3 is built from 13 residues. V shed 4 bases and J 4 bases; nucleotides not matched to a gene: 4. The CDR3 region is CSVVAGGGYEQYF. CDR3 nucleotides: TGCAGCGTTGTAGCGGGAGGTGGGTACGAGCAGTACTTC.

The chain combines TRBV4-1 with TRBJ2-1; TRBD2 might be the D (7 bases). Trimming took off 3 bases at V and 0 bases at J, with 18 bases between the two ends. The V gene's germline CDR1 is MGHRA and CDR2 YSYEKL. The CDR3 has 18 residues. CDR3 region: CASSHLAGAGGSYNEQFF. For the CDR3, the DNA is TGCGCCAGCAGCCACCTCGCGGGGGCCGGGGGCTCCTACAATGAGCAGTTCTTC.

On this clone itself: A read error is the likely source, as a far larger clone sits one nucleotide away. J is TRBJ1-6 and V is TRBV28; 7 bases map to TRBD1. CDR1 is MDHEN, CDR2 SYDVKM, per germline. The CDR3 consists of 13 residues. As DNA, the CDR3 is TGTACCAGCAGTTTACCAGGGGGTTCACCCCTCCACTTT. Translation: CTSSLPGGSPLHF.

This clone was recorded many times. This rearrangement joins TRBV30 to TRBJ1-1, with D perhaps TRBD1 (5 bases). The CDR3 runs 15 residues. The V gene's germline CDR1 is GTSNPN and CDR2 SVGIG (reference sequence). The germline V and J ends were trimmed by 0 bases and 0 bases, with 11 bases remaining between them. The DNA for the CDR3 is TGTGCCTGGAGTGTACGGGGCAGGTTGAACACTGAAGCTTTCTTT. This encodes CAWSVRGRLNTEAFF.